This T cell receptor (beta chain) was captured in a study of shared clonotypes between healthy human individuals. Study-wide points: Measured sharing among donors was expected to vary with sequencing depth. The study generally estimated greater richness for naive than memory subsets. Sorted-subset sequencing, rarefaction showed, was incomplete despite large depth.

Libraries were prepared by immunoSEQ multiplex PCR; TCRdb keeps only in-frame clonotypes and omits some of them. Of 2,500,000 or so clones in the sample, roughly 93% are singletons; the top ten hold approximately 0.35%. Germline CDR1 and CDR2: MGHRA and YSYEKL. Trimming took 0 bases from V and 1 from J, leaving 10 bases between them. The CDR3 runs 16 residues. Regarding this clone: As yet, its antigen is unknown. The same CDR3 arises from other DNA sequences in this sample as well.

The chain combines TRBV4-1 with TRBJ1-3, with D maybe TRBD1 (6 bases). The sequence was obtained from a man between 18 and 35 years old in good health. Some clones in this sample may be carry-over from other donors' samples. The sequenced material came from naive CD4+ T cells from PBMCs. Subset denoted: CD45RA+ positively selected. The CDR3 region is CASSQDGGPSGNTIYF. The DNA of the CDR3 is TGCGCCAGCAGCCAAGATGGGGGGCCTTCTGGAAACACCATATATTTT.